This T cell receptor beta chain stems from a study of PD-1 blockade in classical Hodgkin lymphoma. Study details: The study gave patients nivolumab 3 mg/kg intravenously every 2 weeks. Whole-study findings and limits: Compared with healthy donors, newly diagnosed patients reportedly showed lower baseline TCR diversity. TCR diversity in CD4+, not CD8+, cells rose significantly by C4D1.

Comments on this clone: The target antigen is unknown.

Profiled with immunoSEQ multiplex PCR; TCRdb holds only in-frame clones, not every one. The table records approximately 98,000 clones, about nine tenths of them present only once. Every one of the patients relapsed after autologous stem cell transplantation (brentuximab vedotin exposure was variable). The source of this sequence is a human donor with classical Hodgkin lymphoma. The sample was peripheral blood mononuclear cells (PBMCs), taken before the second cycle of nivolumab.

The CDR3 coding sequence is TGCGCCAGCAGCCAGGGGAGACTAGGCTACGAGCAGTACTTC. It specifies CASSQGRLGYEQYF. The chain uses TRBV4-3 and TRBJ2-7; D is possibly TRBD2 (6 bases). This CDR3 contains 14 residues. V gave up 3 bases and J gave up 3 bases, with 12 bases separating them. Germline CDR1 reads LGHNA; CDR2 reads YSLEER.